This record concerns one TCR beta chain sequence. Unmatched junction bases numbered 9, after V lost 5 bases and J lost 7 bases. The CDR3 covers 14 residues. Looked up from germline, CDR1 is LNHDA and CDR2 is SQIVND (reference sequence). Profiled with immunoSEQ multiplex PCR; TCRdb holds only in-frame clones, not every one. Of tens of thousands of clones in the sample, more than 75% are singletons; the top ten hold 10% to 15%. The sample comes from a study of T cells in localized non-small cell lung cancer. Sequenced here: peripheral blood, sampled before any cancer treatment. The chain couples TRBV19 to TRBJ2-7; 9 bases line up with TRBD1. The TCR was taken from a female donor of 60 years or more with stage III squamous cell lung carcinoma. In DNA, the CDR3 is TGTGCCAGTAGTCCTGGACAGGGGTTGCGGGAGCAGTACTTC. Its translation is CASSPGQGLREQYF.